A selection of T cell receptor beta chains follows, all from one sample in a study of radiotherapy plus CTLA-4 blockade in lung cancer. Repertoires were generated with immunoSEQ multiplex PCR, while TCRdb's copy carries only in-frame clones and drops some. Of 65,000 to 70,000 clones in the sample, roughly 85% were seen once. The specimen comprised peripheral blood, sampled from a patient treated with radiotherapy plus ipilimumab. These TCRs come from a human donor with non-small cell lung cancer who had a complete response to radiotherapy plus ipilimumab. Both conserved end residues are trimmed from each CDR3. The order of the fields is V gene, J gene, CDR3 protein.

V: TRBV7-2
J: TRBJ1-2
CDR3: ASSLYGYT

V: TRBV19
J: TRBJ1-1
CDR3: ASRGTGGAGNTEAF

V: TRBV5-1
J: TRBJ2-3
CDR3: ASSLQGGRMDTQY

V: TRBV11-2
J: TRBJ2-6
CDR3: ASSLDGANVLT

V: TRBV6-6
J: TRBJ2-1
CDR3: ASKDRGPYNEQF

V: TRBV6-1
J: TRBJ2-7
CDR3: ASTRRDTYEQY

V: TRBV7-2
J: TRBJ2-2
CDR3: ASSLIEELF

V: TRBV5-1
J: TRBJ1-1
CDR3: ASSTRVDSANTEAF

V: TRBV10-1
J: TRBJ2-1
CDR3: ASSTPGTGGRNEQF

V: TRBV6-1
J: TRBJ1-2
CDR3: ASSEALQGRGYGYT

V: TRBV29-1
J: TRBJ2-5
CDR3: SVREETQY

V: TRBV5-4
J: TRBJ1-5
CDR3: ASSPGTGNQPQH

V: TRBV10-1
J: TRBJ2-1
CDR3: ASSESREFRNEQF

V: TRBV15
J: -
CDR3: ATSRDSPSTGRLEGEQY

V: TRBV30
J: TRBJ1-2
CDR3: AWSVAPDGGSGYT

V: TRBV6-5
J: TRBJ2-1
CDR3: ASSTGGQGEQF

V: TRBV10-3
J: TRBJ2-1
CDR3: AIRGDRVNEQF